A single sample gave rise to the 5 T cell receptor beta chains below, sequenced in a study of blood T cell repertoires in COVID-19. Data came from immunoSEQ multiplex PCR; TCRdb stores just in-frame clones and leaves some out. The sample lists some 210,000 clones, around 83% seen once, with roughly 2.9% in the top ten. Input material: peripheral blood. Every receptor here comes from a man aged 45-65 years with active or convalescent COVID-19.

The genes are TRBV4-3 and TRBJ2-7, with D perhaps TRBD2 (5 bases). CDR3 length: 16 amino acids. Per germline, CDR1 LGHNA and CDR2 YSLEER. The V end was cut by 4 bases, the J end by 2 bases, with 18 bases between. CDR3 protein: CASSPKRPSRPYEQYF. The CDR3 DNA reads as TGCGCCAGCAGCCCGAAACGACCTAGCCGGCCCTACGAGCAGTACTTC.

This rearrangement joins TRBV19 to TRBJ2-7; TRBD1 agrees at 8 bases. This CDR3 comprises 12 residues. The junction had 3 bases not matched to a gene; V was cut back by 5 bases and J by 6 bases. CDR1 and CDR2 (germline): LNHDA, SQIVND (reference sequence). CDR3 bases: TGTGCCAGTAGTCTACAGGGGGGCGAGCAGTACTTC. Its translation: CASSLQGGEQYF.

This rearrangement joins TRBV5-1 to TRBJ1-4; 7 positions agree with TRBD1. J lost 2 bases, V lost 4 bases, and 2 bases had no gene match. CDR1 is SGHRS, CDR2 YFSETQ, per germline. This CDR3 region has 14 residues. CDR3 protein: CASSGTATNEKLFF. CDR3 DNA sequence: TGCGCCAGCAGCGGGACAGCCACTAATGAAAAACTGTTTTTT.

This chain uses TRBV7-2 with TRBJ1-2; D unresolved. Trimming removed 2 bases from V and 6 bases from J, with 10 bases in between. The CDR3 has 13 amino acids. Germline V gives CDR1 SGHTA, CDR2 FQGNSA. CDR3 nucleotide sequence: TGTGCCAGCAGCTTATTTTTGGAGAATGGCTACACCTTC. Protein: CASSLFLENGYTF. The full variable domain, rest sourced from reference TRBV7-2 and TRBJ1-2, is GAGVSQSPSNKVTEKGKDVELRCDPISGHTALYWYRQSLGQGLEFLIYFQGNSAPDKSGLPSDRFSAERTGGSVSTLTIQRTQQEDSAVYLCASSLFLENGYTFGSGTRLTVV.

CDR3 in amino acids: CARSLASGRVFGNTIYF. CDR3 nucleotide sequence: TGTGCCAGAAGCTTGGCCAGTGGCAGGGTGTTTGGAAACACCATATATTTT. The chain joins TRBV5-3 to TRBJ1-3; D is perhaps TRBD1 (5 bases). TRBV5-3 is marked as an open reading frame, function uncertain. The V and J ends lost 0 bases and 3 bases respectively, with 16 bases between them. This CDR3 region has 17 residues.